The next 5 T cell receptor beta chains were all read from a single sample in a study of graft-versus-host responses after intestinal transplantation. Profiling relied on immunoSEQ multiplex PCR, and the TCRdb table lists in-frame clones only, not all of them. This sample carries about 93,000 clones, approximately 92% of them seen once, and the ten largest clones take about 0.5%. Antigen specificity for these receptors is unknown. The source material was unstimulated CD8+ T cells sorted from spleen or lymph node cells, sampled before intestinal transplant. Receptors originate from a human donor who received an intestinal transplant.

The chain employs TRBV6-6 and TRBJ2-7; D gene ambiguous. This CDR3 contains 13 residues. Germline lookup yields CDR1 MNHNY and CDR2 SVGAGI (reference sequence). V lost 0 bases, J lost 1 base, and 4 bases lay in between. The CDR3 DNA follows: TGTGCCAGCAGTTACTCCCCTTCCTACGAGCAGTACTTC. It is translated as CASSYSPSYEQYF.

The gene calls are TRBV6-1 and TRBJ2-7; a possible D gene is TRBD2 (6 bases). Germline values: CDR1 MNHNS, CDR2 SASEGT. The CDR3 runs 16 residues. V was cut by 2 bases and J by 9 bases, with 23 bases left in between. The CDR3 loop is CASSELVGVSGLGQYF. In DNA form, the CDR3 reads TGTGCCAGCAGTGAATTGGTGGGGGTCAGCGGGTTGGGGCAGTACTTC.

The chain recombines TRBV27 with TRBJ2-1; D not certain. CDR3 length: 16 amino acids. V gave up 5 bases and J gave up 0 bases, with 14 bases separating them. Germline CDR1 and CDR2: MNHEY and SMNVEV (reference sequence). The chain's CDR3 is CASSQLTGSSYNEQFF. DNA of the CDR3: TGTGCCAGCAGTCAACTGACTGGAAGCTCCTACAATGAGCAGTTCTTC.

The chain recombines TRBV5-4 with TRBJ2-7; the match to TRBD2 covers 7 bases. V lost 4 bases, J lost 3 bases, and 7 bases stayed unmatched. The CDR3 consists of 14 residues. Germline V gene sequence: CDR1 SGHNT, CDR2 YYREEE (reference sequence). CDR3 protein: CASSQVTSDYEQYF. The CDR3 DNA follows: TGTGCCAGCAGCCAAGTTACTAGCGACTACGAGCAGTACTTC. The complete variable domain, with remaining parts taken from reference TRBV5-4 and TRBJ2-7, reads ETGVTQSPTHLIKTRGQQVTLRCSSQSGHNTVSWYQQALGQGPQFIFQYYREEENGRGNFPPRFSGLQFPNYSSELNVNALELDDSALYLCASSQVTSDYEQYFGPGTRLTVT.

The chain joins TRBV5-1 to TRBJ2-5, with TRBD2 matching 7 bases. Near its end, the DNA agrees better with TRBJ2-7, so the J call may be wrong. Germline V gene sequence: CDR1 SGHRS, CDR2 YFSETQ. The CDR3 spans 14 residues. CDR3 in amino acids: CASSPPGLPYEQYF. In DNA form, the CDR3 reads TGCGCCAGCAGCCCACCGGGACTACCCTACGAGCAGTACTTC.